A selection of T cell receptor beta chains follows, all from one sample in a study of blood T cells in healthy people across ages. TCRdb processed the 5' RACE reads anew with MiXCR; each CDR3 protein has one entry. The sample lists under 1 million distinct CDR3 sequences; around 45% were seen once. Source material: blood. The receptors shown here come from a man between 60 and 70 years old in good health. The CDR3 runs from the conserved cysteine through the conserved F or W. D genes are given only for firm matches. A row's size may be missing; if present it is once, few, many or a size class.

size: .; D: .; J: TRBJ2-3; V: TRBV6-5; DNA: TGTGCCAGCAGCCCCCCGGGGTCGGATACGCAGTATTTT; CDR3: CASSPPGSDTQYF
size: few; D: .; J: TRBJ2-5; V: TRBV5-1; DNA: TGCGCCAGCAGCCAGTCGTACAGGGCGGGGTTGGAGACCCAGTACTTC; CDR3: CASSQSYRAGLETQYF
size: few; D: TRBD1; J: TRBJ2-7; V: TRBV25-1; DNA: TGTGCCAGCAGTTGGAGACAGGGGGACTCCTACGAGCAGTACTTC; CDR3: CASSWRQGDSYEQYF
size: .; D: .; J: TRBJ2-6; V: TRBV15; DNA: TGTGCCACCAGCAGAGCATCTGGGGCCAACGTCCTGACTTTC; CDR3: CATSRASGANVLTF
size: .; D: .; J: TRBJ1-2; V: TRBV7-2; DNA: TGTGCCAGCAGCCCCCGCAGCTACAATGGCTACACCTTC; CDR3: CASSPRSYNGYTF
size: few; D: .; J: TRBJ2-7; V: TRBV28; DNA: TGTGCCAGCAGCCGTTCAGACAGGCACGAGCAGTACTTC; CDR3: CASSRSDRHEQYF
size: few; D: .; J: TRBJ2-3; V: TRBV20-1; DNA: TGCAGTGCTCAAGTGGCGGTAGCGGCATCAGATACGCAGTATTTT; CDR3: CSAQVAVAASDTQYF
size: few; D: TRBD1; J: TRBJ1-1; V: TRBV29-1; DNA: TGCAGCGTGACAGGGCGACGCACTGAAGCTTTCTTT; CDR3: CSVTGRRTEAFF
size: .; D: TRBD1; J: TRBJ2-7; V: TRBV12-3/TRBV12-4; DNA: TGTGCCAGCAGTGAGCAGGGGGCGTGGGAGCAGTACTTC; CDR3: CASSEQGAWEQYF
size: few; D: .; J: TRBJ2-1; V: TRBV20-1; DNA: TGCAGTGCTGGGGCCCCAACCGGCCTCTACAATGAGCAGTTCTTC; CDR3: CSAGAPTGLYNEQFF
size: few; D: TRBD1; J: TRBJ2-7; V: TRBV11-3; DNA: TGTGCCAGCAGCTTTAGGGACAGGACAGGGGTTTACTACGAGCAGTACTTC; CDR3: CASSFRDRTGVYYEQYF
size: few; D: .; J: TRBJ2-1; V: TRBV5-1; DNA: TGCGCCAGCAGCTTGGTATTTAGTGTGAATGAGCAGTTCTTC; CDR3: CASSLVFSVNEQFF
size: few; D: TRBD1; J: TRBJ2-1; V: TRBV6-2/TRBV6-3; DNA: TGTGCCAGCAGAAGGGGGCGGTACAATGAGCAGTTCTTC; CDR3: CASRRGRYNEQFF
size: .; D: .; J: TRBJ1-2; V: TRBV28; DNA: TGTGCCAGCAGAACAATTAACTATGGCTACACCTTC; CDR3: CASRTINYGYTF
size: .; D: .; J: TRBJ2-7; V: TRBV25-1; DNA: TGTGCCAGCAGTGAACACACGGCTGCTATGGACGAGCAGTACTTC; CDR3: CASSEHTAAMDEQYF
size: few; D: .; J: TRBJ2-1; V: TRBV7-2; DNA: TGTGCCAGCACTAAAAGGGGGCGGGGGGAAACCTTCAATGAGCAGTTCTTC; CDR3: CASTKRGRGETFNEQFF
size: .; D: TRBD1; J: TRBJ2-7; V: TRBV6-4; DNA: TGTGCCAGCTGGGACAGTTGCTCTACCGAGCAGTACTTC; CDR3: CASWDSCSTEQYF
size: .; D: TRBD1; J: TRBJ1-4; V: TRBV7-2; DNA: TGTGCCAGCAGCTCGGACAGGGGCAATGAAAAACTGTTTTTT; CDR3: CASSSDRGNEKLFF
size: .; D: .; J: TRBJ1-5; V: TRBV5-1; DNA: TGCGCCAGCAGTTCCGGACAGCCAAATCAGCCCCAGCATTTT; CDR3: CASSSGQPNQPQHF
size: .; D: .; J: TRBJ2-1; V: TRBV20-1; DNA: TGCAGTGCTAGAAACACTCCGGGACAACGCAATGAGCAGTTCTTC; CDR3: CSARNTPGQRNEQFF
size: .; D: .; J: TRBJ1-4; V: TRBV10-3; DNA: TGTGCCATCGGTAGGACTAATGAAAAACTGTTTTTT; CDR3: CAIGRTNEKLFF
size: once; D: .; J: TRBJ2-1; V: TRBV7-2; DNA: TGTGCCAGCAGCTTCCATGAGCAGTTCTTC; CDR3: CASSFHEQFF
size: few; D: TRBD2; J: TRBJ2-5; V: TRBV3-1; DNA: TGTGCCAGCAGCCAAGAAGCGGGGGCTTCCCAAGAGACCCAGTACTTC; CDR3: CASSQEAGASQETQYF
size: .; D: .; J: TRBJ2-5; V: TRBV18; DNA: TGTGCCAGCGGACGGGACGCTGGGGGAGAGACCCAGTACTTC; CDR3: CASGRDAGGETQYF
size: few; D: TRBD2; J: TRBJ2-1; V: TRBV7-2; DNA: TGTGCCAGCAGCTTAATAGCGGGGGCGGTCAATGAGCAGTTCTTC; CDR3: CASSLIAGAVNEQFF
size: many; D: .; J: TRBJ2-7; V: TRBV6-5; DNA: TGTGCCAGCAGTTACTCGACCGAGCAGTACTTC; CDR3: CASSYSTEQYF
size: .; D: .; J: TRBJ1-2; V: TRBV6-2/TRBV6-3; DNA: TGTGCCAGCAGTTACTCGACTCGGACCGATGGCTACACCTTC; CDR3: CASSYSTRTDGYTF